The 25 T cell receptor beta chains below come from one sample, sequenced in a study of blood T cell repertoires in COVID-19. Method: immunoSEQ multiplex PCR; TCRdb's copy keeps in-frame clones and lacks some. Of 100,000 to 150,000 clones listed, around 83% are singletons. Sample: peripheral blood. The origin of the receptors is a man at least 80 years old with active or convalescent COVID-19.

This clone was recorded a few times. V usage is TRBV6-5 and J usage is TRBJ2-7; D call uncertain. V was cut by 0 bases and J by 0 bases, with 6 bases left in between. The CDR3 length is 14 residues. Germline lookup yields CDR1 MNHEY and CDR2 SVGAGI. CDR3 protein: CASSYSPDSYEQYF. CDR3 nucleotide sequence: TGTGCCAGCAGTTACTCTCCAGACTCCTACGAGCAGTACTTC.

This clone is a singleton in its sample. This chain connects TRBV28 to TRBJ1-5; D is perhaps TRBD1 (5 bases). The germline V gene encodes CDR1 MDHEN and CDR2 SYDVKM. V gave up 3 bases and J gave up 6 bases, with 9 bases separating them. The CDR3 sequence is 13 residues long. CDR3 coding DNA: TGTGCCAGCAGTTTTCGGGGGACTCAGCCCCAGCATTTT. Its protein is CASSFRGTQPQHF.

The chain is built from TRBV7-9 and TRBJ2-1; 14 bases fit TRBD2. CDR1 and CDR2 (germline): SEHNR, FQNEAQ (reference sequence). V gave up 7 bases and J gave up 4 bases; unmatched junction bases: 6. The CDR3 is made up of 16 amino acids. The DNA of the CDR3 is TGTGCCAGCACCCCGACTAGCGGGGGGGGTTACAATGAGCAGTTCTTC. Translated: CASTPTSGGGYNEQFF.

The V gene is TRBV21-1, the J gene TRBJ1-4; the D call of TRBD1 is as the table states it, not checked on the DNA. TRBV21-1 represents a pseudogene. The CDR3 has 17 residues. This CDR3 reads CASSKVPGGRGNEKLFF. CDR3 DNA: TGTGCCAGCAGCAAAGTCCCAGGGGGAAGGGGTAATGAAAAACTGTTTTTT.

CDR3: CASSIDRDYGYTF. The CDR3 DNA sequence: TGTGCCAGTAGTATCGACAGGGACTATGGCTACACCTTC. V is TRBV19 and J is TRBJ1-2; 7 nucleotides match TRBD1. Germline CDR1 reads LNHDA; CDR2 reads SQIVND (reference sequence). The CDR3 is 13 amino acids. Germline trimming cut 3 bases from V and 3 bases from J; bases unmatched to any gene: 1.

The chain is built from TRBV7-3 and TRBJ2-1, with 7 nucleotides matching TRBD1. This CDR3 region has 15 residues. V shed 6 bases and J 0 bases; nucleotides not matched to a gene: 5. CDR1 and CDR2 from the germline V gene are SGHTA and FQGTGA. CDR3 DNA: TGTGCCAGCAGTCCGACAGGGCCCTCCTACAATGAGCAGTTCTTC. It encodes CASSPTGPSYNEQFF.

V usage is TRBV7-9 and J usage is TRBJ2-3; 13 bases agree with TRBD2. V shed 5 bases, J shed 5 bases, and the junction held 4 bases outside the gene matches. The CDR3 covers 15 residues. CDR1 is SEHNR, CDR2 FQNEAQ, per germline (reference sequence). This CDR3 reads CASSHGLAGEDTQYF. The CDR3 DNA follows: TGTGCCAGCAGCCATGGACTAGCGGGGGAAGATACGCAGTATTTT.

V gene TRBV11-2 combines with J gene TRBJ1-1; possible D gene TRBD1, 6 bases. Per the germline V gene, CDR1 is SGHAT and CDR2 is FQNNGV. Deletions cut 4 bases from V and 1 base from J, with 7 bases between. This CDR3 comprises 13 residues. CDR3 loop: CASSWTENTEAFF. In DNA, the CDR3 is TGTGCCAGCAGCTGGACAGAGAACACTGAAGCTTTCTTT.

The genes are TRBV6-5 and TRBJ1-1; possibly TRBD1 for D (5 bases). Trimming cost V 6 bases and J 3 bases, with 8 bases left between them. CDR1 is MNHEY, CDR2 SVGAGI, per germline. This CDR3 is 12 amino acids long. The CDR3 DNA follows: TGTGCCAGCAGCCGACAGTACACTGAAGCTTTCTTT. Its protein is CASSRQYTEAFF.

The V gene is TRBV27, the J gene TRBJ2-7, with 9 bases matching TRBD1. Germline trimming cut 7 bases from V and 3 bases from J; bases unmatched to any gene: 7. CDR3 length equals 14 residues. The germline V gene has CDR1 MNHEY and CDR2 SMNVEV (reference sequence). In DNA form, the CDR3 reads TGTGCCAGCAAATTGGGACAGGGATTCTACGAGCAGTACTTC. This gives the protein CASKLGQGFYEQYF.

V gene TRBV20-1 combines with J gene TRBJ2-5; D is perhaps TRBD2 (6 bases). Germline V CDR1 and CDR2: DFQATT, SNEGSKA (reference sequence). V was shortened by 1 base and J by 7 bases, with 7 bases between the two germline ends. CDR3 size: 11 residues. The CDR3 DNA follows: TGCAGTGCTAGAGTGGGGGGGACCCAGTACTTC. Translated: CSARVGGTQYF.

The CDR3 sequence is CASSRTLGTEKTDTQYF. CDR3 DNA: TGTGCCAGCAGCCGAACCCTTGGGACAGAAAAAACAGATACGCAGTATTTT. The chain joins TRBV7-6 to TRBJ2-3; TRBD1 aligns across 7 bases. This CDR3 comprises 17 residues. With 5 bases clipped from V and 3 bases from J, the junction kept 14 bases outside the gene matches. Germline values: CDR1 SGHVS, CDR2 FNYEAQ. Using reference TRBV7-6 and TRBJ2-3 for the parts outside the CDR3, the full variable domain is GAGVSQSPRYKVTKRGQDVALRCDPISGHVSLYWYRQALGQGPEFLTYFNYEAQQDKSGLPNDRFSAERPEGSISTLTIQRTEQRDSAMYRCASSRTLGTEKTDTQYFGPGTRLTVL.

This rearrangement joins TRBV4-1 to TRBJ2-1, with 8 bases matching TRBD2. J was trimmed by 9 bases and V by 0 bases; bases with no gene match: 7. Germline values: CDR1 MGHRA, CDR2 YSYEKL. The CDR3 contains 15 residues. CDR3 in amino acids: CASSQDGTGGFEQFF. CDR3 DNA: TGCGCCAGCAGCCAAGATGGGACGGGGGGGTTTGAGCAGTTCTTC.

The chain couples TRBV29-1 to TRBJ2-1; maybe TRBD2 (5 bases). Per germline, CDR1 SQVTM and CDR2 ANQGSEA. Trimming cost V 6 bases and J 4 bases, with 10 bases left between them. The CDR3 has 12 amino acids. CDR3 nucleotide sequence: TGCAGCGTAGGTGACTATTACAATGAGCAGTTCTTC. Its protein is CSVGDYYNEQFF.

The V call is TRBV5-1, the J call TRBJ2-7; D possibly corresponds to TRBD1 (5 bases). CDR1 SGHRS and CDR2 YFSETQ come from the germline V gene. CDR3 size: 14 residues. Trimming took 4 bases from V and 0 from J, leaving 11 bases between them. This CDR3 reads CASSQADSSYEQYF. CDR3 DNA sequence: TGCGCCAGCAGCCAGGCCGACAGCTCCTACGAGCAGTACTTC.

V usage is TRBV19 and J usage is TRBJ2-2; perhaps TRBD2 as D (5 bases). In germline, CDR1 is LNHDA, CDR2 SQIVND (reference sequence). The CDR3 sequence is 12 residues long. The V gene lost 9 bases and the J gene lost 7 bases, with 12 bases spanning the gap. The CDR3 coding sequence is TGTGCCAGCGGTAGGAGGAACGGGGAGCTGTTTTTT. Protein: CASGRRNGELFF.

This rearrangement joins TRBV5-8 to TRBJ1-3; TRBD1 agrees at 12 bases. Trimming removed 4 bases from V and 2 bases from J; junction bases left unmatched: 4. Germline CDR1 is SGHTS and CDR2 is YDEGEE. The CDR3 sequence is 16 residues long. This CDR3 reads CASSRDRGLPGNTIYF. CDR3 DNA sequence: TGTGCCAGCAGCCGGGACAGGGGGCTACCTGGAAACACCATATATTTT.

The CDR3 DNA reads TGTGCCAGCAGCTCTGGACAGGCCTCCTACAATGAGCAGTTCTTC. This encodes CASSSGQASYNEQFF. The chain is built from TRBV5-4 and TRBJ2-1; 7 nucleotides match TRBD1. Per the germline V gene, CDR1 is SGHNT and CDR2 is YYREEE (reference sequence). The CDR3 covers 15 residues. V dropped 3 bases and J dropped 0; count of bases not matched to a gene: 3.

The chain joins TRBV19 to TRBJ1-2, with unresolved D. V lost 7 bases and J 7 bases, leaving 19 bases between the germline ends. The CDR3 has 14 amino acids. CDR1 and CDR2 (germline): LNHDA, SQIVND (reference sequence). The CDR3 loop reads CASTPGEETGGYTF. CDR3 coding DNA: TGTGCCAGTACCCCGGGAGAGGAAACGGGTGGCTACACCTTC.

The V call is TRBV9, the J call TRBJ1-4, with 8 bases aligning to TRBD1. Germline V gene data show CDR1 as SGDLS and CDR2 as YYNGEE. The CDR3 length is 15 residues. V was pared by 2 bases and J by 8 bases, with 8 bases of the junction left unmatched. This CDR3 is CASSVYRGFGEKLFF. The CDR3 nucleotides read TGTGCCAGCAGCGTTTACAGGGGGTTTGGGGAAAAACTGTTTTTT.

CDR3 in amino acids: CASSYSRAGNQPQHF. The CDR3 DNA reads TGTGCCAGCAGTTACAGCAGAGCGGGCAATCAGCCCCAGCATTTT. The rearrangement joins TRBV6-2 or TRBV6-3 to TRBJ1-5; no clear D. The V end lost 2 bases, the J end lost 2 bases, and 10 bases lay between the germline ends. From germline, CDR1 is MNHEY and CDR2 SVGEGT. The CDR3 covers 15 residues.

The chain is built from TRBV27 and TRBJ1-5; 9 nucleotides agree with TRBD1. The CDR3 is made up of 14 amino acids. The germline CDR1 and CDR2 sequences are MNHEY and SMNVEV (reference sequence). J was trimmed by 5 bases and V by 8 bases; bases with no gene match: 7. In DNA, the CDR3 is TGTGCCAGCCCCGGACAGGGGTGTGATCAGCCCCAGCATTTT. Translating gives CASPGQGCDQPQHF.

The J gene is TRBJ1-6, the V gene TRBV2; 7 bases fit TRBD1. The length of the CDR3 is 14 residues. Losses at the gene ends were 6 bases for V and 8 bases for J; bases not matched to a gene: 7. Germline-derived CDR1 and CDR2 are SNHLY and FYNNEI. The CDR3: CASSEQGRDSPLHF. In DNA, the CDR3 is TGTGCCAGCAGCGAACAGGGGCGTGATTCACCCCTCCACTTT.

By frequency in the sample, this clone is medium-sized. The chain couples TRBV7-9 to TRBJ2-5, with D maybe TRBD1 (5 bases). V was trimmed by 5 bases and J by 2 bases, leaving 12 bases between them. The CDR3 consists of 14 residues. Germline CDR1 reads SEHNR; CDR2 reads FQNEAQ (reference sequence). The CDR3 reads CASSPDRNQETQYF. In DNA, the CDR3 is TGTGCCAGCAGCCCCGACAGAAATCAAGAGACCCAGTACTTC.

V and J are TRBV19 and TRBJ1-5, with D possibly TRBD1 on 5 matching bases. V lost 6 bases to trimming and J lost 7 bases, with 16 bases between them. Germline V gene lookup returns CDR1 LNHDA and CDR2 SQIVND (reference sequence). The CDR3 sequence is 14 residues long. The CDR3 here is CASRPDIRNQPQHF. The CDR3 nucleotides are TGTGCCAGTAGGCCGGACATACGGAACCAGCCCCAGCATTTT.